Shown below are 9 T cell receptor beta chains from a single sample sequenced in a study of vaccination effects on CD4 cells after COVID-19. The antigens of these receptors remain unknown. Sequencing was performed with immunoSEQ multiplex PCR; in TCRdb, only in-frame clones are kept and a portion is missing. The repertoire holds approximately 30,000 clones, with 80% to 90% as singletons. Before any sequencing was done, the ViraFEST assay used viral peptide pools to expand antigen-specific CD4+ T cells. The authors isolated CD4+ T cells after approximately 9 days of culture. Subjects were given two BNT162b2 or mRNA-1273 vaccine doses. The sequenced sample was CD4+ T cells from PBMCs cultured with HCoV-NL63 spike peptides, obtained after COVID-19 vaccination. Receptors originate from a human donor who received a COVID-19 vaccine. Some clones in this sample may be carry-over from other donors' samples.

The rearrangement joins TRBV5-1 to TRBJ1-1, with 8 bases lining up with TRBD1. CDR1 is SGHRS, CDR2 YFSETQ, per germline. The CDR3 runs to 13 residues. Trimming cost V 2 bases and J 4 bases; bases outside gene matches: 1. This CDR3 is CASSLQGGTEAFF. CDR3 nucleotides: TGCGCCAGCAGCTTACAGGGGGGCACTGAAGCTTTCTTT.

V gene TRBV6-5 combines with J gene TRBJ1-3; a possible D gene is TRBD1 (6 bases). This CDR3 has 16 residues. With 2 bases removed from V and 0 bases from J, the gap between germline ends came to 11 bases. The germline V gene encodes CDR1 MNHEY and CDR2 SVGAGI. Written as DNA, the CDR3 is TGTGCCAGCAGTTACGACAGGCCCAACTCTGGAAACACCATATATTTT. Translating it yields CASSYDRPNSGNTIYF.

CDR3 DNA: TGTGCCAGCAGGCCGGGACTAGCGGGGGCCGGGGAGCTGTTTTTT. Translating it yields CASRPGLAGAGELFF. The V call is TRBV9, the J call TRBJ2-2, with 14 bases fitting TRBD2. Germline values: CDR1 SGDLS, CDR2 YYNGEE. This CDR3 spans 15 amino acids. The trim removed 5 bases at V and 6 bases at J, leaving 3 bases unmatched.

V gene TRBV19 combines with J gene TRBJ1-4; a weak D match, TRBD1 (5 bases). Germline loops: CDR1 LNHDA, CDR2 SQIVND (reference sequence). Trimming pared 10 bases from V and 3 bases from J, leaving 15 bases between. This CDR3 contains 14 residues. The CDR3 DNA sequence: TGTGCCACCCGAGTCCGGGGGGCTAATGAAAAACTGTTTTTT. Protein sequence: CATRVRGANEKLFF.

The chain links TRBV24-1 to TRBJ2-2; 9 bases are shared with TRBD1. The CDR3 is 16 amino acids. V was pared by 5 bases and J by 1 base, with 4 bases of the junction left unmatched. Germline-derived CDR1 and CDR2 are KGHDR and SFDVKD. In DNA form, the CDR3 reads TGTGCCACCAGTGGCGACAGGGGGGGGAACACCGGGGAGCTGTTTTTT. Its protein product is CATSGDRGGNTGELFF.

This sequence joins TRBV3-1 (or the pseudogene TRBV3-2) and TRBJ1-1; D is uncertain. V lost 6 bases and J lost 3, with 8 bases in between. The CDR3 is 12 residues long. Germline V lookup: CDR1 LGHDT, CDR2 YNNKEL (reference sequence). CDR3 amino acids: CASSLGDTEAFF. CDR3 DNA: TGTGCCAGCAGTCTTGGGGACACTGAAGCTTTCTTT.

The chain couples TRBV15 to TRBJ2-4; D unclear. The germline V and J ends were trimmed by 3 bases and 1 base, with 19 bases remaining between them. CDR1 is LNHNV, CDR2 YYDKDF, per germline (reference sequence). This CDR3 comprises 18 residues. CDR3 sequence: CATSRLLLSGNAKNIQYF. CDR3 nucleotide sequence: TGTGCCACCAGCAGGCTACTCCTCAGTGGAAACGCCAAAAACATTCAGTACTTC.

This chain joins TRBV7-2 and TRBJ1-1; D possibly corresponds to TRBD1 (6 bases). V lost 3 bases and J 4 bases, leaving 9 bases between the germline ends. This CDR3 region has 13 residues. Germline CDR1 SGHTA, CDR2 FQGNSA. DNA of the CDR3: TGTGCCAGCAGCTTTAAGGGGGGCACTGAAGCTTTCTTT. It translates to CASSFKGGTEAFF.

J is TRBJ1-2 and V is TRBV15, with a tentative D call TRBD1 (6 bases). Germline V gene lookup returns CDR1 LNHNV and CDR2 YYDKDF (reference sequence). CDR3 length equals 14 residues. V was cut by 0 bases and J by 12 bases, with 17 bases left in between. DNA for the CDR3: TGTGCCACCAGCAGAGATTACGGGGGCGACCCAAACACCTTC. Translation: CATSRDYGGDPNTF.